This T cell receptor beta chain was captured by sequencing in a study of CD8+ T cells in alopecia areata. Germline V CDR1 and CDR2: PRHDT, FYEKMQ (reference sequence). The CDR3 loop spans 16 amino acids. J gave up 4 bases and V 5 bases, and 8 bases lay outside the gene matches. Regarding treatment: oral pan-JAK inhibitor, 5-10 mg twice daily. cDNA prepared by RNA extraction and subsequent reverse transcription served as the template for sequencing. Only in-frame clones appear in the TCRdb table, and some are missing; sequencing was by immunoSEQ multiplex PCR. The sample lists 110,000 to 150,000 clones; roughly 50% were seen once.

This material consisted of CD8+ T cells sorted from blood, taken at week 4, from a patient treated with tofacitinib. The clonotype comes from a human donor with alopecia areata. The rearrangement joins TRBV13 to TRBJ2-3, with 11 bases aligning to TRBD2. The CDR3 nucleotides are TGTGCCAGCAGCGCCTTGACTAGCGGGGCTCCAGATACGCAGTATTTT. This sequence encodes CASSALTSGAPDTQYF.